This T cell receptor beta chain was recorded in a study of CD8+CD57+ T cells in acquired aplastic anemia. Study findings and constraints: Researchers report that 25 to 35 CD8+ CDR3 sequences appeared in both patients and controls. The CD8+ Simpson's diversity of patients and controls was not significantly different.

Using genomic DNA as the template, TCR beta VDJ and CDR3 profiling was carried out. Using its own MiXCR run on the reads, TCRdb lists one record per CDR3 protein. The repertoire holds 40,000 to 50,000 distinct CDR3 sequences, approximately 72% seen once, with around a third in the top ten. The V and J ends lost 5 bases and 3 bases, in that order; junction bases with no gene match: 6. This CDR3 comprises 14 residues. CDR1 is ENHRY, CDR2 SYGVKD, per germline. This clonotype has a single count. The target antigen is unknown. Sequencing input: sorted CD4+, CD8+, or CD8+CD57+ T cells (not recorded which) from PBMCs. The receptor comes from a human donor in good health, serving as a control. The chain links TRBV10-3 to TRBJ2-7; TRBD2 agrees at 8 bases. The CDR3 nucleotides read TGTGCCATCAGTAGAGCGGGGGAAGACTACGAGCAGTACTTC. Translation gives CAISRAGEDYEQYF.